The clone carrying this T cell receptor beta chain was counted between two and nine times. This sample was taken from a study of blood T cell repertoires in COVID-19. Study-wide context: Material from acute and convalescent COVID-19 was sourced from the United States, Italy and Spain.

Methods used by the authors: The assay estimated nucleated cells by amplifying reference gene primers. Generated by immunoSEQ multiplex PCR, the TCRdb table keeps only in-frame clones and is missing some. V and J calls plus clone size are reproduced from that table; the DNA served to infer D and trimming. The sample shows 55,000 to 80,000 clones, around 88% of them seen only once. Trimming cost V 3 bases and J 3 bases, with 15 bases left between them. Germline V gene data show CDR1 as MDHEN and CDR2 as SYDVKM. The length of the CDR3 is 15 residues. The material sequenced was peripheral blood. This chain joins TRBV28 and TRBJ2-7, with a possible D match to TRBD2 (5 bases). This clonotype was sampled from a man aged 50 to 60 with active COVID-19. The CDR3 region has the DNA TGTGCCAGCAGTTTCCGCCTGTTTGAGGGCTACGAGCAGTACTTC. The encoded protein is CASSFRLFEGYEQYF.